This TCR beta chain was recovered during a study of T cells after yellow fever vaccination. Study results and caveats: Faster peaking, at day 5 versus 15, marked a secondary response that was weaker. Repertoires obtained by FACS sorting could include abundant clonotypes that entered as contaminants from the bulk population.

The authors made TCR cDNA by 5'RACE template switching, adding a universal primer site and UMIs. One entry per CDR3 protein results from TCRdb running MiXCR on the 5' RACE reads. The sample includes 280,000 or so distinct CDR3 sequences, approximately 10% of them seen just once. Ten or more counts support this clonotype. Its antigen remains unknown. Trimming took off 5 bases at V and 2 bases at J, with 11 bases between the two ends. The CDR3 has 14 residues. Looked up from germline, CDR1 is SEHNR and CDR2 is FQNEAQ (reference sequence). The V and J genes are TRBV7-9 and TRBJ2-3, with D perhaps given as TRBD1 or TRBD2 (5 bases each). The receptor comes from a man aged 18-30 years who received the YFV17D yellow fever vaccine. The sample consisted of CD4+ T cells sorted from PBMCs, taken 5 days after the yellow fever booster vaccination. DNA for the CDR3: TGTGCCAGCAGCCCGGGACGGACCACAGATACGCAGTATTTT. Its translation: CASSPGRTTDTQYF. Based on the CDR3 plus reference TRBV7-9 and TRBJ2-3, the full variable domain is DTGVSQNPRHKITKRGQNVTFRCDPISEHNRLYWYRQTLGQGPEFLTYFQNEAQLEKSRLLSDRFSAERPKGSFSTLEIQRTEQGDSAMYLCASSPGRTTDTQYFGPGTRLTVL.